This T cell receptor beta chain emerged from a study of cytomegalovirus exposure and HLA in healthy donors. Amplification used 60 Vbeta primers and 13 Jbeta primers. The protocol was immunoSEQ multiplex PCR, while the TCRdb copy is restricted to in-frame clones and leaves out a portion. The sample has about 160,000 clones; about three quarters are singletons. Notes on the study in general: TCR association rates varied by HLA locus in a later analysis, with DRB1 highest and HLA-C lowest.

To note about this clone: Antigen: not known.

The sequence was obtained from a female donor in good health and CMV-seronegative. Sequences were obtained from PBMCs.

CDR3 coding DNA: TGTGCCAGCAGCCAAGATCCCGGACAGGTGGCCTATAATTCACCCCTCCACTTT. This encodes CASSQDPGQVAYNSPLHF. J is TRBJ1-6 and V is TRBV4-2; TRBD1 agrees at 7 bases. This CDR3 has 18 residues. Germline CDR1 is LGHNA and CDR2 is YNFKEQ. The V segment lost 0 bases and the J segment 2 bases; nucleotides outside the gene matches: 7.